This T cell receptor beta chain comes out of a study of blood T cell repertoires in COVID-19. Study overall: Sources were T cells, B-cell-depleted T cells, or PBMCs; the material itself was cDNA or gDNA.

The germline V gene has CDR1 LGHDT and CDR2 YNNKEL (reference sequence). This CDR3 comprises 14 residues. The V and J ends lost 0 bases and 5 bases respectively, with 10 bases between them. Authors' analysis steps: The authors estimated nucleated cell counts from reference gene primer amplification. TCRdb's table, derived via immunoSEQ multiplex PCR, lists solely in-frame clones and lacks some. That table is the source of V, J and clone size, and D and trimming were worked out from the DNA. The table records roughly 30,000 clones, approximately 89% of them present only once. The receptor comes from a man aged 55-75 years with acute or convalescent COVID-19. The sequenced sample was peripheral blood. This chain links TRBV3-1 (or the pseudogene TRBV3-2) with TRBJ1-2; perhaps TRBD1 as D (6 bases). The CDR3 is CASSQDTGRYGYTF. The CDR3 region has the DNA TGTGCCAGCAGCCAAGATACAGGGAGATATGGCTACACCTTC.